The source of this T cell receptor (beta chain) is a study of T cells in localized non-small cell lung cancer. The CDR3 covers 15 residues. V was clipped by 1 base and J by 9 bases; unmatched bases: 9. Germline V gene lookup returns CDR1 SGHDN and CDR2 FVKESK. Study conclusions and caveats: Heterogeneity remains possible, as sequencing covered one tumor region only. Detection in adjacent lung was observed for a median roughly 55 of the top 100 tumor clones. Longer survival (overall) was linked to higher T cell density in blood.

Profiling relied on immunoSEQ multiplex PCR, and the TCRdb table lists in-frame clones only, not all of them. Altogether 20,000 to 30,000 clones are present, around 88% being singletons, with the ten largest covering around 9.9%. Remarks on this clone: Its antigen is currently unknown.

This sample comprised peripheral blood mononuclear cells, obtained before any cancer treatment. The chain couples TRBV14 to TRBJ2-1, with TRBD2 matching 7 bases. This sequence originates from a woman aged 40-75 years with stage III lung adenocarcinoma. The CDR3 DNA reads as TGTGCCAGCAGCCAAGCAGCCGCGGGAGTCTCTGAGCAGTTCTTC. Translated: CASSQAAAGVSEQFF.